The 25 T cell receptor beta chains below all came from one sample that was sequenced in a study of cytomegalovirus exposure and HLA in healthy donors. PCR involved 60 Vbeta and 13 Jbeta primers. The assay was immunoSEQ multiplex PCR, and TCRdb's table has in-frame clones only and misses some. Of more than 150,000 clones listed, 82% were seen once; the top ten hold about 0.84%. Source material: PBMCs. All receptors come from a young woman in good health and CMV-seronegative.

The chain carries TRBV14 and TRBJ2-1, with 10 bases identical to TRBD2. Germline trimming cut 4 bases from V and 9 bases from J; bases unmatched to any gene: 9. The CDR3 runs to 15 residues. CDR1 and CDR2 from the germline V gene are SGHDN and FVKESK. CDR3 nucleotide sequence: TGTGCCAGCAGCCCTCGGGGGACTAGCGTAGGTGAGCAGTTCTTC. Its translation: CASSPRGTSVGEQFF.

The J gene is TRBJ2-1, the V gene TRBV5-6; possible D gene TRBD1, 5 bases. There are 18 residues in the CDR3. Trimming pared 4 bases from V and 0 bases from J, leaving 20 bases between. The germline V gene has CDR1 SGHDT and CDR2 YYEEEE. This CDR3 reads CASSPVYQGPSSYNEQFF. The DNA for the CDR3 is TGTGCCAGCAGCCCAGTATACCAGGGCCCGAGCTCCTACAATGAGCAGTTCTTC.

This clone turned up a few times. The CDR3 DNA sequence: TGCGCCAGCAGCCTACTAATAGCGGGGGGGCTCAAGGTAGATACGCAGTATTTT. It is translated as CASSLLIAGGLKVDTQYF. The gene calls are TRBV4-1 and TRBJ2-3; 11 bases are a match to TRBD2. Germline V gene data show CDR1 as MGHRA and CDR2 as YSYEKL. V gave up 4 bases and J gave up 5 bases; unmatched junction bases: 14. The CDR3 contains 18 residues.

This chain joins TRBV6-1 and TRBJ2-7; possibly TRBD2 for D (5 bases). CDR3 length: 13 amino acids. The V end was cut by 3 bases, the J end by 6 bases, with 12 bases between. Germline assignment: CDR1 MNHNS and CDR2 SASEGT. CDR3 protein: CASSEITSSEQYF. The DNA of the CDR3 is TGTGCCAGCAGTGAGATAACTAGTTCCGAGCAGTACTTC.

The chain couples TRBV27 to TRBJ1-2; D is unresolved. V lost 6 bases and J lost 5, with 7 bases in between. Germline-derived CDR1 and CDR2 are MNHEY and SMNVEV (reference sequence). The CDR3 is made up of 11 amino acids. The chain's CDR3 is CASRAGYGYTF. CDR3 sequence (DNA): TGTGCCAGCAGAGCGGGGTATGGCTACACCTTC.

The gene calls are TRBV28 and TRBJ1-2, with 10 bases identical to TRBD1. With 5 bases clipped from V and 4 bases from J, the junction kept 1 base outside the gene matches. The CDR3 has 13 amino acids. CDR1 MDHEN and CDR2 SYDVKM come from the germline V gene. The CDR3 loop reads CASSGDRGYGYTF. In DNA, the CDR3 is TGTGCCAGCAGTGGGGACAGGGGCTATGGCTACACCTTC.

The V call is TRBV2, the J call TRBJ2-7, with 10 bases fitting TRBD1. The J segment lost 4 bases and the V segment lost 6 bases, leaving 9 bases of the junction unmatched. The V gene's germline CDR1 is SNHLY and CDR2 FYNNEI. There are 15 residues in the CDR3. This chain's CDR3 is CASRLDRGLVYEQYF. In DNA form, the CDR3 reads TGTGCCAGCAGACTCGACAGGGGGCTTGTGTACGAGCAGTACTTC.

The CDR3 DNA is TGCGCCAGCAGCTTCCTCTTGAGTCTCTACGAGCAGTACTTC. Protein: CASSFLLSLYEQYF. The rearrangement links TRBV5-1 to TRBJ2-7; D gene unclear. V was trimmed by 2 bases and J by 3 bases, leaving 12 bases between them. The length of the CDR3 is 14 residues. The V gene's germline CDR1 is SGHRS and CDR2 YFSETQ.

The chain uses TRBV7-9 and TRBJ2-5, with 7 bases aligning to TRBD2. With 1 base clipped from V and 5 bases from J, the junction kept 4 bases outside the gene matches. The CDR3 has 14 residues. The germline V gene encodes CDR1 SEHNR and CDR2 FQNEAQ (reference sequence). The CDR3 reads CASSLGEGEETQYF. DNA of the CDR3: TGTGCCAGCAGCTTAGGGGAGGGAGAGGAGACCCAGTACTTC.

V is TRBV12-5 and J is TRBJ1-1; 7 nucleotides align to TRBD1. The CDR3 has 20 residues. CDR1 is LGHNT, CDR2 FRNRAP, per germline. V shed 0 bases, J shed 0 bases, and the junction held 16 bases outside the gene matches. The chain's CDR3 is CASGLVAPTNLDRMNTEAFF. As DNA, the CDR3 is TGTGCTAGTGGTTTGGTAGCCCCCACGAACCTGGACAGGATGAACACTGAAGCTTTCTTT. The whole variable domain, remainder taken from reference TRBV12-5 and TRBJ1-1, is DARVTQTPRHKVTEMGQEVTMRCQPILGHNTVFWYRQTMMQGLELLAYFRNRAPLDDSGMPKDRFSAEMPDATLATLKIQPSEPRDSAVYFCASGLVAPTNLDRMNTEAFFGQGTRLTVV.

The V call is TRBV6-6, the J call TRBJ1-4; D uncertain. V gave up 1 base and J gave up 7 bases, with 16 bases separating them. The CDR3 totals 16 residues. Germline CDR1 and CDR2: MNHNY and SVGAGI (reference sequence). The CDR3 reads CASSYFFSGLGEKLFF. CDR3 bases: TGTGCCAGCAGTTACTTCTTCAGTGGGCTGGGTGAAAAACTGTTTTTT.

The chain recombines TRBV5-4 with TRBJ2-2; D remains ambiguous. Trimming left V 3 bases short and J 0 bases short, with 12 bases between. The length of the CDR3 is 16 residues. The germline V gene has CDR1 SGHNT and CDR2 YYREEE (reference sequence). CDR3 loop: CASSSAGNANTGELFF. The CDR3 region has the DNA TGTGCCAGCAGCTCCGCCGGTAACGCGAACACCGGGGAGCTGTTTTTT.

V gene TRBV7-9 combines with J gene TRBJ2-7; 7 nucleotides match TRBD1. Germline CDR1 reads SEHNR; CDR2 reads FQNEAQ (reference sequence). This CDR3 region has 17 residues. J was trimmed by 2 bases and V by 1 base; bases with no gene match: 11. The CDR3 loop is CASSLEGSGGSAYEQYF. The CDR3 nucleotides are TGTGCCAGCAGCTTAGAGGGCTCAGGGGGTAGTGCCTACGAGCAGTACTTC.

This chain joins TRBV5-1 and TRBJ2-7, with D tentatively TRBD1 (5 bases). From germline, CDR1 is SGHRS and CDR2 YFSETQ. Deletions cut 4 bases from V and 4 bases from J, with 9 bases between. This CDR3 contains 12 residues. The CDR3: CASSGDRYEQYF. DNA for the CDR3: TGCGCCAGCAGCGGTGACAGATACGAGCAGTACTTC.

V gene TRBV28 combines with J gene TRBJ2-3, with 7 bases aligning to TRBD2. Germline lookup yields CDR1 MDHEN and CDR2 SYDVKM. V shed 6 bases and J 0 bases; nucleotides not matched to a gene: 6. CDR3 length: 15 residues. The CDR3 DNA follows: TGTGCCAGCAGAACGGCGGGAGTGAGCACAGATACGCAGTATTTT. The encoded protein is CASRTAGVSTDTQYF.

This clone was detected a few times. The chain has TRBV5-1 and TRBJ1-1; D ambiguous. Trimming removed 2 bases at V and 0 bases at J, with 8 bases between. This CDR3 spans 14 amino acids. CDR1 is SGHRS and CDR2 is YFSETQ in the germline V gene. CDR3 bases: TGCGCCAGCAGCTTCGGAGGAGTGAACACTGAAGCTTTCTTT. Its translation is CASSFGGVNTEAFF.

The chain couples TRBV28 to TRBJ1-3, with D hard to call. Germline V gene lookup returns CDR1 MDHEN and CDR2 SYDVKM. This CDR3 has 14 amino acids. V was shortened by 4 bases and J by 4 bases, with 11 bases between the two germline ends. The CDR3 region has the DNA TGTGCCAGCAGTTCCACCGAGATCGGAAACACCATATATTTT. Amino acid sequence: CASSSTEIGNTIYF.

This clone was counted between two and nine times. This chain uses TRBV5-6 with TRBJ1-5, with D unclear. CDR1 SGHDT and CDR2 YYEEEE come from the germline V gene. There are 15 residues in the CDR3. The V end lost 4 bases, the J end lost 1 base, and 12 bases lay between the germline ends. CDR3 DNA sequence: TGTGCCAGCAGCCGCAGGCCAGGAAGCAATCAGCCCCAGCATTTT. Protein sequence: CASSRRPGSNQPQHF.

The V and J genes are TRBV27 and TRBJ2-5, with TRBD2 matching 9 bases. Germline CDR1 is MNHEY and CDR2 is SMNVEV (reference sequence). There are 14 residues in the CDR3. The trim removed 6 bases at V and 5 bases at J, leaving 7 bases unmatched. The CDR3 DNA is TGTGCCAGCAGAGTACTAGCGGGCTTGGAGACCCAGTACTTC. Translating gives CASRVLAGLETQYF.

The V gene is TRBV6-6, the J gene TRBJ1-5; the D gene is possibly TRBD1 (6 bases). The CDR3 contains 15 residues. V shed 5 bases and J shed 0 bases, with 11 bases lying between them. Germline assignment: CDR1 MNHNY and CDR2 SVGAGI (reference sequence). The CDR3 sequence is CASSRGHNSNQPQHF. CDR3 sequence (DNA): TGTGCCAGCAGTAGGGGACACAATAGCAATCAGCCCCAGCATTTT.

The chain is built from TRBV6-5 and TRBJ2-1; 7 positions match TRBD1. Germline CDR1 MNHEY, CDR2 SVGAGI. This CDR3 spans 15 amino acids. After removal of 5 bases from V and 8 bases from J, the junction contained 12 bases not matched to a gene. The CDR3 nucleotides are TGTGCCAGCAGTCTTAGGGGGCGTTTATCGGATGAGCAGTTCTTC. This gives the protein CASSLRGRLSDEQFF.

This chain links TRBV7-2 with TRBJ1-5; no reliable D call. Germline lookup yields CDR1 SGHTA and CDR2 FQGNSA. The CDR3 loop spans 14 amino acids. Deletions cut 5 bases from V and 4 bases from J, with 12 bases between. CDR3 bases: TGTGCCAGCAGCCCCTCGGAGGCGAATCAGCCCCAGCATTTT. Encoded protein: CASSPSEANQPQHF.

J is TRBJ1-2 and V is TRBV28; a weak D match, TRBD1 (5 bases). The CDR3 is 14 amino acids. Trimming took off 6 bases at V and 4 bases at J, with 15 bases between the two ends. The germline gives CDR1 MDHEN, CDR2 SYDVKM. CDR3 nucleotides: TGTGCCAGCAGGAGCCCCGACAGCCTCTATGGCTACACCTTC. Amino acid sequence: CASRSPDSLYGYTF.

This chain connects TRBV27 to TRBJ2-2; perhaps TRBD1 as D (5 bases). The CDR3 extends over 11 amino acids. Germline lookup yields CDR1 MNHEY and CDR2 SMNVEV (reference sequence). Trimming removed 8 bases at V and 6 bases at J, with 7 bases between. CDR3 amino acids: CASEQAGELFF. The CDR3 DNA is TGTGCCAGCGAACAGGCCGGGGAGCTGTTTTTT.

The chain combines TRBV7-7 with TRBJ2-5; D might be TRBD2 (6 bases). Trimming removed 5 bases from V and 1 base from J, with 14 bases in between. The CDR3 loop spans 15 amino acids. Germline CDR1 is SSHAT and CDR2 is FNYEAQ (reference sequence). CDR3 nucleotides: TGTGCCAGCAGCCCCACTCGCGGGATCCAAGAGACCCAGTACTTC. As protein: CASSPTRGIQETQYF.